This T cell receptor beta chain derives from a study of a mutant IDH1 vaccine in newly diagnosed glioma. At the level of the study: Most patients had received both radiotherapy and temozolomide, the prior options being radiotherapy, temozolomide, or both.

As to time point: week 11, during vaccination. All doses held 300 ug of mutant IDH1 20-mer peptide, with topical imiquimod. Each donor presented with a new WHO grade 3 or 4 astrocytoma that tested IDH1-mutant and showed ATRX loss. Clones were read by immunoSEQ multiplex PCR, and TCRdb kept only the in-frame ones, dropping some. The sample holds about 61,000 clones, 80% seen once. The ends were cut back, 5 bases at V and 2 bases at J, with 13 bases in the middle. Germline-derived CDR1 and CDR2 are SEHNR and FQNEAQ (reference sequence). The CDR3 has 15 residues. A word on this clone: What it recognizes is unknown.

This specimen consisted of PBMCs, obtained from a glioma patient whose treatment included an IDH1 peptide vaccine. The TCR was taken from a man aged 45-60 years with glioma. The genes are TRBV7-9 and TRBJ1-5; TRBD1 is a possible D gene (5 bases). CDR3: CASSQDSEGNQPQHF. For the CDR3, the DNA is TGTGCCAGCAGCCAAGACAGTGAGGGCAATCAGCCCCAGCATTTT. Full variable domain (rest looked up from reference TRBV7-9 and TRBJ1-5): DTGVSQNPRHKITKRGQNVTFRCDPISEHNRLYWYRQTLGQGPEFLTYFQNEAQLEKSRLLSDRFSAERPKGSFSTLEIQRTEQGDSAMYLCASSQDSEGNQPQHFGDGTRLSIL.